Listed below are T cell receptor beta chains from one sample, sequenced in a study of beta chain features in type 1 diabetes. Repertoires were generated with immunoSEQ multiplex PCR, while TCRdb's copy carries only in-frame clones and drops some. The table includes 200,000 to 250,000 clones, around an eighth detected once. Sequencing was carried out using naive CD4+ T cells from blood. The source of these receptors is a woman aged 40 to 50 in good health. Each CDR3 is given without its conserved first and last residue.

J gene	V gene	CDR3 protein
TRBJ2-5	TRBV11-2	ASSFRTSEGTQY
TRBJ2-1	TRBV6-1	ASSTTGTSSNEQF
TRBJ1-1	TRBV9	ASSSDRGLGKAF
TRBJ1-1	TRBV7-2	ASRRATSGLRNTEAF
TRBJ2-5	TRBV19	ASSLVRDQETQY
TRBJ1-3	TRBV5-4	ASSSGQTSGNTIY
TRBJ1-5	TRBV28	ASSPTHRGGQPQH
TRBJ2-5	TRBV10-2	ASSDPTSGLQETQY
TRBJ2-7	TRBV11-2	ASAKPGGRPPEQY
TRBJ2-3	TRBV4-2	ASSQGTGVYTQY
TRBJ2-7	TRBV7-9	ASSSNGWYSYEQY
TRBJ2-3	TRBV2	ASSWDSIARY
TRBJ2-7	TRBV4-1	ASSQDRRATYSYEQY
TRBJ1-6	TRBV14	ASSQDLPKPGQDSPLH
TRBJ2-7	TRBV10-2	ASSGPGQRKEQY
TRBJ1-2	TRBV7-8	ASSSRFAGQGVGYGYT
TRBJ1-4	TRBV5-1	ASSQTLKDYYSTNEKLF
TRBJ2-5	TRBV5-1	ASSTGLSQQETQY
TRBJ1-3	TRBV6-1	ASSETVGNTIY
TRBJ1-5	TRBV4-2	ASSQGYGDQPQH
TRBJ2-2	TRBV5-1	ASSQRGSSGGPLTGELF
TRBJ1-1	TRBV6-5	ASSYSYSVREAF
TRBJ2-7	TRBV5-6	ASSLPGLAGDHEQY
TRBJ1-5	TRBV19	ASSPKTGRNQPQH
TRBJ2-7	TRBV19	ASSTDRQANSYEQY
TRBJ1-5	TRBV4-3	ASSHLSTGDQPQH
TRBJ1-2	TRBV19	ASTNDRGNYGYT
TRBJ1-1	TRBV6-5	ASSEQGTNTEAF
TRBJ2-1	TRBV25-1	ASTTDDRPYNEQF
TRBJ2-2	TRBV19	ASSIDRAGELF
TRBJ1-1	TRBV2	ASRFGTGGNTEAF
TRBJ1-2	TRBV11-2	ASSLAQGAGGYT
TRBJ2-7	TRBV23-1	ASSHGARAKWKQY
TRBJ1-4	TRBV7-9	ASSLNTGSMGEKLF
TRBJ1-5	TRBV27	ASSLRGIYSNQPQH
TRBJ2-3	TRBV5-1	ASAVTGTSYTQY
TRBJ1-4	TRBV7-2	ASSVGQGAFTLF
TRBJ1-2	TRBV7-9	ASSLARGPGGYT
TRBJ2-1	TRBV5-1	ASSSSGGAGNEQF
TRBJ2-5	TRBV11-2	ASSLDARGQETQY
TRBJ2-7	TRBV13	ASSSGPWGQGGEQY
TRBJ2-1	TRBV5-1	ASSLGTSGGTYNEQF
TRBJ2-7	TRBV9	ASSVGADSSYEQY
TRBJ1-1	TRBV4-1	ASSQGLQGLTEAF
TRBJ1-2	TRBV6-5	ASSYSMAGNYGYT